This is a list of T cell receptor beta chains from one sample in a study of T cell responses to AZD1222 COVID-19 vaccine. Sequencing was performed with immunoSEQ multiplex PCR; in TCRdb, only in-frame clones are kept and a portion is missing. This sample has 150,000 or so clones, with more than 85% found just once. The specimen was peripheral blood, collected on day 0 of AZD1222 vaccination. These receptors were collected from an adult in good health. Each CDR3 is given with its conserved first and last residue. Fields, in order: D gene, V gene, J gene, CDR3 DNA, CDR3 protein. D genes are given only for firm matches.

>NA|TRBV19|TRBJ2-5
TGTGCCAGTAGTATCCAGATTCAAGAGACCCAGTACTTC
CASSIQIQETQYF
>TRBD1|TRBV30|TRBJ2-7
TGTGCCTGGAGTGGGGACAGAAGCTCCTACGAGCAGTACTTC
CAWSGDRSSYEQYF
>NA|TRBV7-2|TRBJ2-3
TGTGCCAGCAGCTTAGCGGCTTCTCCTCTATCCGGCACAGATACGCAGTATTTT
CASSLAASPLSGTDTQYF
>TRBD1|TRBV5-4|TRBJ1-1
TGTGCCAGCAGCTTGCCGGGACAGGGGGCTCTAGTCACTGAAGCTTTCTTT
CASSLPGQGALVTEAFF
>TRBD1|TRBV6-5|TRBJ2-7
TGTGCCAGCAGGGGGACAGGGGGATACGAGCAGTACTTC
CASRGTGGYEQYF
>NA|TRBV6-5|TRBJ1-2
TGTGCCAGCAGTCGGACCATCACTAACTATGGCTACACCTTC
CASSRTITNYGYTF
>NA|TRBV5-1|TRBJ1-4
TGCGCCAGCAGCTTGGGTGGGATTAATGAAAAACTGTTTTTT
CASSLGGINEKLFF
>TRBD1|TRBV29-1|TRBJ1-2
TGCAGCGTTGACTTAGGGGGCCGTGGCTACACCTTC
CSVDLGGRGYTF
>NA|TRBV9|TRBJ1-1
TGTGCCAGCAGCCCAGGGAGCACTGAAGCTTTCTTT
CASSPGSTEAFF
>NA|TRBV2|TRBJ2-2
TGTGCCAGCAGAGAACAGGGCACCGGGGAGCTGTTTTTT
CASREQGTGELFF
>NA|TRBV7-2|TRBJ1-2
TGTGCCAGCAGCTTGCCCCTTAAGGATTATGGCTACACCTTC
CASSLPLKDYGYTF